The present T cell receptor (beta chain) was sequenced within a study of blood T cell repertoires in COVID-19. Study processing details: Estimation of nucleated cell counts relied on the amplification of reference gene primers. Sequencing used immunoSEQ multiplex PCR; TCRdb keeps in-frame clones, though not all of them. The V and J calls and clone size come from that table; D and trimming were worked out from the DNA. The table lists 200,000 to 250,000 clones, 87% of them singletons, with roughly 2.6% in the top ten. Germline lookup yields CDR1 SGHTS and CDR2 YDEGEE. Trimming took 4 bases from V and 4 from J; bases not matched to a gene: 6. This CDR3 comprises 14 residues.

The chain combines TRBV5-8 with TRBJ2-3, with TRBD1 identical over 7 bases. This sequence was found in a woman aged 30 to 39 with acute COVID-19. Sequenced sample: PBMCs or T cells enriched from blood (not recorded which). The chain's CDR3 is CASSLRTGPDTQYF. The CDR3 nucleotides are TGTGCCAGCAGCCTGCGGACAGGCCCAGATACGCAGTATTTT.